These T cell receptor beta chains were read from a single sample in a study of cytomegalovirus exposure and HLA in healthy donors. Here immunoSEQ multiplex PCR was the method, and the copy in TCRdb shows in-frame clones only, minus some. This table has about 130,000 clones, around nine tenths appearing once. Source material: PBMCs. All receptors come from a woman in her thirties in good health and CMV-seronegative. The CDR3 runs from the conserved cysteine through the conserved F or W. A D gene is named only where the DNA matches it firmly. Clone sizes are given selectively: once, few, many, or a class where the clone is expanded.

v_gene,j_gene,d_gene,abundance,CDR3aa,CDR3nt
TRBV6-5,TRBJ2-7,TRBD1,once,CASSFGQGLYEQYF,TGTGCCAGCAGTTTCGGACAGGGCTTGTACGAGCAGTACTTC
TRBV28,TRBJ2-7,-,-,CASSGVGASSYEQYF,TGTGCCAGCAGTGGGGTAGGGGCCAGCTCCTACGAGCAGTACTTC
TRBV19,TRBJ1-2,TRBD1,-,CASSISAPDRLNYGYTF,TGTGCCAGTAGTATAAGCGCCCCGGACAGGTTAAACTATGGCTACACCTTC
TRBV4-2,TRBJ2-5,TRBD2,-,CASRAGSSGQETQYF,TGTGCCAGCAGGGCCGGCTCTAGCGGCCAAGAGACCCAGTACTTC
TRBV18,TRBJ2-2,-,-,CASSPNGTLNTGELFF,TGTGCCAGCTCACCAAACGGGACATTGAACACCGGGGAGCTGTTTTTT
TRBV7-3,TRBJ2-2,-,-,CASSRRQGGELFF,TGTGCCAGCAGCCGCCGGCAGGGCGGGGAGCTGTTTTTT
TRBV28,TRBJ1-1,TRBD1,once,CAGGQGVTEAFF,TGTGCCGGGGGACAGGGGGTCACTGAAGCTTTCTTT
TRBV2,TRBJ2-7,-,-,CASSEGTIYEQYF,TGTGCCAGCAGTGAGGGGACAATCTACGAGCAGTACTTC
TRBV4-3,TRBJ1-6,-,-,CASSPGGDSPLHF,TGCGCCAGCAGCCCAGGAGGGGATTCACCCCTCCACTTT
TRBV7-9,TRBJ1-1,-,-,CASSLVPNEAFF,TGTGCCAGCAGCTTAGTCCCCAATGAAGCTTTCTTT
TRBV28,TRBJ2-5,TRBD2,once,CASSFGLAGAQETQYF,TGTGCCAGCAGTTTCGGACTAGCGGGAGCCCAAGAGACCCAGTACTTC
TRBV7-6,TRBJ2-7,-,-,CASSLNVRYEQYF,TGTGCCAGCAGCCTAAACGTACGGTACGAGCAGTACTTC
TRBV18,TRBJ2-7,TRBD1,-,CASSPLPQGGSYEQYF,TGTGCCAGCTCACCACTCCCACAGGGGGGATCCTACGAGCAGTACTTC
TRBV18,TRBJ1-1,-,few,CASSTREATSEAFF,TGTGCCAGCTCCACCAGGGAGGCGACTTCTGAAGCTTTCTTT
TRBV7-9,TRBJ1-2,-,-,CASSLGQRYGYTF,TGTGCCAGCAGCTTAGGACAGAGATATGGCTACACCTTC
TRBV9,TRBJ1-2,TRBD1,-,CASSVGLSQGDGYTF,TGTGCCAGCAGCGTAGGTCTGTCACAGGGGGATGGCTACACCTTC
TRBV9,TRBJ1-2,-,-,CASSVGSHSNYGYTF,TGTGCCAGCAGCGTGGGTTCTCACAGCAACTATGGCTACACCTTC
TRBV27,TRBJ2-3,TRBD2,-,CASSLLSLAGPLTDTQYF,TGTGCCAGCAGTTTACTGTCACTAGCGGGCCCCCTTACAGATACGCAGTATTTT
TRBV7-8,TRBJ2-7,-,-,CASSPHYLSEQYF,TGTGCCAGCAGCCCCCACTATCTTTCCGAGCAGTACTTC
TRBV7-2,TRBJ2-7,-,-,CASSLSLGAYEQYF,TGTGCCAGCAGCTTATCCCTAGGGGCCTACGAGCAGTACTTC
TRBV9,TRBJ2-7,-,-,CASSVGARFSYEQYF,TGTGCCAGCAGCGTAGGGGCCAGGTTCTCCTACGAGCAGTACTTC
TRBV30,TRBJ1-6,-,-,CAWSGTEDSPLHF,TGTGCCTGGAGTGGGACAGAAGATTCACCCCTCCACTTT
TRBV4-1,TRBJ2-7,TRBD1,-,CASSRPDRVYEQYF,TGCGCCAGCAGCCGCCCGGACAGGGTCTACGAGCAGTACTTC
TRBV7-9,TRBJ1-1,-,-,CASSLERTALFAEAFF,TGTGCCAGCAGCTTGGAACGGACAGCCCTATTTGCTGAAGCTTTCTTT
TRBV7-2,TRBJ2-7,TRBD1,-,CASRRGQGAKEQYF,TGTGCCAGCAGACGCGGACAGGGGGCGAAGGAGCAGTACTTC
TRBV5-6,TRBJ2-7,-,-,CASSLVSGTRYEQYF,TGTGCCAGCAGCTTGGTGTCCGGGACAAGATACGAGCAGTACTTC
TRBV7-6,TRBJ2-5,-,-,CASSLAGGFPETQYF,TGTGCCAGCAGCTTAGCGGGAGGATTCCCAGAGACCCAGTACTTC
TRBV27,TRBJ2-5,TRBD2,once,CASSLFGGGTRRETQYF,TGTGCCAGCAGTTTATTCGGGGGGGGGACTAGGCGAGAGACCCAGTACTTC
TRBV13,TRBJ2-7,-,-,CASSLGRAARYYEQYF,TGTGCCAGCAGCTTAGGGCGGGCAGCCCGCTACTACGAGCAGTACTTC
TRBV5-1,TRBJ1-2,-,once,CATQTKAGEGYTF,TGCGCCACCCAGACGAAGGCGGGGGAGGGCTACACCTTC
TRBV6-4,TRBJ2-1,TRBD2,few,CASSDGREGGEQFF,TGTGCCAGCAGTGACGGGCGGGAGGGAGGTGAGCAGTTCTTC
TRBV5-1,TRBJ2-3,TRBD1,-,CASSPQGHTQYF,TGCGCCAGCAGCCCACAGGGGCATACGCAGTATTTT
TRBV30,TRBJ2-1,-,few,CAWQDYNEQFF,TGTGCCTGGCAGGACTACAATGAGCAGTTCTTC
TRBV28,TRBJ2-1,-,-,CASSLRGNYNEQFF,TGTGCCAGCAGTTTAAGGGGAAACTACAATGAGCAGTTCTTC
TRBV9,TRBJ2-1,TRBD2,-,CASSVGTSGRNEQFF,TGTGCCAGCAGCGTCGGGACTAGCGGGAGGAATGAGCAGTTCTTC
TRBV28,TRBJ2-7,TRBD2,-,CASTGGGLAEQYF,TGTGCCAGCACCGGGGGGGGGCTGGCCGAGCAGTACTTC
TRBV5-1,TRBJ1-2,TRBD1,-,CASSPGTESYGYTF,TGCGCCAGCAGCCCCGGGACAGAGAGCTATGGCTACACCTTC
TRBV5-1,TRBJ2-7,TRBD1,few,CASSLAGTGRYEQYF,TGCGCCAGCAGCTTGGCCGGGACAGGGAGATACGAGCAGTACTTC
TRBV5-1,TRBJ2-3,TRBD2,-,CASSLGSGAEDTQYF,TGCGCCAGCAGCTTGGGTAGCGGGGCTGAAGATACGCAGTATTTT
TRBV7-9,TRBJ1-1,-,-,CASRGGGGTEAFF,TGTGCCAGCAGGGGCGGGGGGGGGACTGAAGCTTTCTTT
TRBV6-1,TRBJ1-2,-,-,CASRFIGVNYGYTF,TGTGCCAGCAGATTTATCGGGGTAAACTATGGCTACACCTTC